The 16 T cell receptor beta chains below come from one sample, sequenced in a study of cytomegalovirus exposure and HLA in healthy donors. A multiplex PCR was run with 60 Vbeta primers and 13 Jbeta primers. The method was immunoSEQ multiplex PCR; TCRdb's version includes in-frame clones alone and lacks a portion of them. The table lists approximately 130,000 clones, 75% to 85% of them singletons. Sequencing was performed on PBMCs. The source of these receptors is a woman aged 45-65 years in good health and CMV-seropositive.

The chain carries TRBV9 and TRBJ1-4; D ambiguous. CDR1 and CDR2 (germline): SGDLS, YYNGEE. CDR3 length: 13 residues. V was pared by 3 bases and J by 7 bases, with 10 bases between. Written as DNA, the CDR3 is TGTGCCAGCAGCGGGACTCCCGGTGAAAAACTGTTTTTT. Residues: CASSGTPGEKLFF.

This chain uses TRBV10-3 with TRBJ2-7; 7 positions agree with TRBD2. Germline CDR1 reads ENHRY; CDR2 reads SYGVKD. This CDR3 is 15 amino acids long. V trimming: 6 bases; J trimming: 7 bases; junction bases outside the gene matches: 15. The CDR3 nucleotides are TGTGCCATCAGCTCCGGGACGGAAGGCGGGAGTGAGCAGTACTTC. Translated, it gives CAISSGTEGGSEQYF.

The chain recombines TRBV25-1 with TRBJ1-5; TRBD1 is a possible D gene (6 bases). Germline loops: CDR1 MGHDK, CDR2 SYGVNS. CDR3 length: 14 residues. Trimming shortened V by 6 bases and J by 3 bases, and 12 bases separated the two germline ends. The DNA for the CDR3 is TGTGCCAGCAGCGTCGCAGGGGTCAATCAGCCCCAGCATTTT. This encodes CASSVAGVNQPQHF.

The rearrangement links TRBV28 to TRBJ2-1; the match to TRBD2 covers 16 bases. The V and J ends lost 3 bases and 10 bases, in that order; junction bases with no gene match: 9. CDR3 length equals 17 residues. Germline V gene data show CDR1 as MDHEN and CDR2 as SYDVKM. CDR3 nucleotide sequence: TGTGCCAGCAGTTTGCCGGGGACTAGCGGGGGGGCCTGGGAGCAGTTCTTC. This translates into CASSLPGTSGGAWEQFF.

This clone is a singleton in its sample. The chain uses TRBV5-1 and TRBJ2-4; TRBD1 is a possible D gene (5 bases). CDR3 length equals 14 residues. Trimming cost V 4 bases and J 3 bases, with 11 bases left between them. CDR1 and CDR2 (germline): SGHRS, YFSETQ. The CDR3 DNA reads TGCGCCAGCAGCCCGACAGCCAACAAAAACATTCAGTACTTC. This translates into CASSPTANKNIQYF. Full variable domain (remainder filled in from reference TRBV5-1 and TRBJ2-4): KAGVTQTPRYLIKTRGQQVTLSCSPISGHRSVSWYQQTPGQGLQFLFEYFSETQRNKGNFPGRFSGRQFSNSRSEMNVSTLELGDSALYLCASSPTANKNIQYFGAGTRLSVL.

The chain carries TRBV7-2 and TRBJ2-5; no clear D gene. V was trimmed by 3 bases and J by 1 base, leaving 9 bases between them. The CDR3 is 14 residues long. Germline V gene data show CDR1 as SGHTA and CDR2 as FQGNSA. The CDR3 DNA sequence: TGTGCCAGCAGCTTTAGAAACGCCCAAGAGACCCAGTACTTC. As protein: CASSFRNAQETQYF.

The chain employs TRBV27 and TRBJ2-7, with 12 bases matching TRBD1. The CDR3 length is 17 residues. Germline V gene data show CDR1 as MNHEY and CDR2 as SMNVEV (reference sequence). V was clipped by 7 bases and J by 7 bases; unmatched bases: 17. CDR3 loop: CASTPWGEGQGAREQYF. In DNA, the CDR3 is TGTGCCAGCACCCCATGGGGAGAGGGACAGGGGGCGAGGGAGCAGTACTTC.

V and J are TRBV5-1 and TRBJ1-3; D is ambiguous. Trimming took off 1 base at V and 0 bases at J, with 14 bases between the two ends. This CDR3 region has 17 residues. CDR1 and CDR2 (germline): SGHRS, YFSETQ. The CDR3: CASSLTGDGSSGNTIYF. As DNA, the CDR3 is TGCGCCAGCAGCTTGACTGGTGACGGGAGCTCTGGAAACACCATATATTTT.

The chain employs TRBV5-1 and TRBJ2-7; the D is unclear. V dropped 2 bases and J dropped 5 bases, with 11 bases sitting between them. Germline CDR1 and CDR2: SGHRS and YFSETQ. The CDR3 loop spans 13 amino acids. CDR3 coding DNA: TGCGCCAGCAGCTTAGGAGCTCCGGACGAGCAGTACTTC. As protein: CASSLGAPDEQYF.

V gene TRBV2 combines with J gene TRBJ1-5, with D hard to call. The V and J ends lost 5 bases and 4 bases respectively, with 9 bases between them. From germline, CDR1 is SNHLY and CDR2 FYNNEI. The CDR3 loop spans 13 amino acids. The CDR3 nucleotides read TGTGCCAGCAGTCCAGGAGGGAATCAGCCCCAGCATTTT. This gives the protein CASSPGGNQPQHF.

This chain uses TRBV21-1 with TRBJ1-2; TRBD1, the table's D call, lacks a check against the DNA. TRBV21-1 is shown as a pseudogene. This CDR3 spans 14 amino acids. CDR3 DNA: TGTGCCAGCAGCAAAGGGGCCGAGGGGGAAGGCTACACCTTC. It specifies CASSKGAEGEGYTF.

Comments on this clone: Other nucleotide sequences in the sample specify the same CDR3. The genes are TRBV6-6 and TRBJ1-1, with TRBD1 matching over 10 bases. The CDR3 extends over 16 amino acids. V dropped 5 bases and J dropped 4; count of bases not matched to a gene: 10. Germline CDR1 MNHNY, CDR2 SVGAGI (reference sequence). CDR3 bases: TGTGCCAGCAGTCCCGGGACAGGGGCATTCGGCACTGAAGCTTTCTTT. Translation: CASSPGTGAFGTEAFF.

The rearrangement links TRBV30 to TRBJ2-1; 9 nucleotides align to TRBD2. Trimming at V came to 2 bases and at J to 12 bases, leaving 14 bases not matched to a gene. The CDR3 sequence is 15 residues long. Per germline, CDR1 GTSNPN and CDR2 SVGIG (reference sequence). The CDR3 protein is CAWSRGLALSTGQFF. CDR3 nucleotide sequence: TGTGCCTGGAGTCGAGGACTAGCGCTGAGTACCGGGCAGTTCTTC.

This clone was seen only once. The rearrangement joins TRBV7-2 to TRBJ2-6; weak D call: TRBD2 (6 bases). V was pared by 5 bases and J by 0 bases, with 11 bases between. The CDR3 extends over 16 amino acids. The germline CDR1 and CDR2 sequences are SGHTA and FQGNSA. This CDR3 is CASSAGLSSGANVLTF. The CDR3 DNA follows: TGTGCCAGCAGCGCGGGACTCAGCTCTGGGGCCAACGTCCTGACTTTC.

The V call is TRBV7-9, the J call TRBJ2-3, with 9 positions matching TRBD2. Germline CDR1 reads SEHNR; CDR2 reads FQNEAQ (reference sequence). The CDR3 consists of 18 residues. V gave up 3 bases and J gave up 0 bases; unmatched junction bases: 10. The DNA of the CDR3 is TGTGCCAGCAGCTTCCTAGCGGGGCCCCTCATTAGCACAGATACGCAGTATTTT. Its protein is CASSFLAGPLISTDTQYF.

The chain is built from TRBV7-9 and TRBJ2-5; D is ambiguous. The CDR3 has 14 amino acids. Germline CDR1 is SEHNR and CDR2 is FQNEAQ (reference sequence). V lost 5 bases and J 4 bases, leaving 14 bases between the germline ends. CDR3 nucleotide sequence: TGTGCCAGCAGCCCTCCCTCTTCCGGAGAGACCCAGTACTTC. Translation gives CASSPPSSGETQYF.